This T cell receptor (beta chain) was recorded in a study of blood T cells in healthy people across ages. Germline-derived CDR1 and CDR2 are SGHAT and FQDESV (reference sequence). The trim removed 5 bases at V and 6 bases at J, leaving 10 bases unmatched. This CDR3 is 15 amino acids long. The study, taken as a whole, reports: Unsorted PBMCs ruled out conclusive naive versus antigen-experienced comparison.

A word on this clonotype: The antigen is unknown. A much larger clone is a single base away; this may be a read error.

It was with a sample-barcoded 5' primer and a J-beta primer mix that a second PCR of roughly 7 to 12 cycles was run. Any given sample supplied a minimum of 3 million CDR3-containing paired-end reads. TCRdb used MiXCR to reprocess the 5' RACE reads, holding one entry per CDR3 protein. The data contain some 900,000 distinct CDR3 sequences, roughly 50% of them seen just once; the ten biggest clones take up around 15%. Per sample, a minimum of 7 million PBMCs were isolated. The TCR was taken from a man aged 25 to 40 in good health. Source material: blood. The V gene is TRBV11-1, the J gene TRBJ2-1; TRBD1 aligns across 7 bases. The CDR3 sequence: CASSQTGKGCNEQFF. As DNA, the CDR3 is TGTGCCAGCAGCCAGACAGGGAAGGGTTGCAATGAGCAGTTCTTC.